The next 9 T cell receptor beta chains were all read from a single sample in a study of T-cell reconstitution after alpha-beta-depleted transplantation in children. TCRbeta library construction was performed incorporating unique molecular identifiers. Via MiXCR, TCRdb re-called the PCR reads, giving one row per CDR3 protein. This sample has 200,000 to 250,000 distinct CDR3 sequences, with roughly 11% found just once. The sequences come from PBMCs, collected before TCRalphabeta/CD19-depleted stem cell transplant. These receptors were taken from a child younger than two with acute myeloid leukemia, due to receive a stem cell transplant.

This clonotype was detected only a few times. This chain uses TRBV30 with TRBJ1-2; D might be TRBD1 (5 bases). Looked up from germline, CDR1 is GTSNPN and CDR2 is SVGIG (reference sequence). V shed 4 bases and J shed 4 bases, with 16 bases lying between them. CDR3 size: 14 residues. The CDR3 DNA reads as TGTGCCTGGACCGGGACGGCAGCGATCTATGGCTACACCTTC. Its translation is CAWTGTAAIYGYTF.

DNA for the CDR3: TGCAGTGCTAACCTACCCAAAAACATTCAGTACTTC. This encodes CSANLPKNIQYF. The chain uses TRBV20-1 and TRBJ2-4, with unresolved D. The V gene lost 4 bases and the J gene lost 2 bases, with 6 bases spanning the gap. Per germline, CDR1 DFQATT and CDR2 SNEGSKA (reference sequence). CDR3 size: 12 residues.

This clonotype was detected many times. The V call is TRBV7-9, the J call TRBJ2-3; D unclear. V was pared by 1 base and J by 10 bases, with 9 bases between. CDR3 length equals 12 residues. CDR1 is SEHNR, CDR2 FQNEAQ, per germline (reference sequence). The CDR3 DNA reads as TGTGCCAGCAGCTTAGAAGACCCCCCGCAGTATTTT. Translation gives CASSLEDPPQYF.

As for this clonotype: This sequence may be a read error, since a much larger clone differs from it by one base. The chain is built from TRBV2 and TRBJ2-7; perhaps TRBD2 as D (5 bases). The germline V gene has CDR1 SNHLY and CDR2 FYNNEI. This CDR3 is 12 amino acids long. The DNA of the CDR3 is TGTGCCAGCGGTCGGGGTTCCTACGAGCAGCACTTC. Its protein product is CASGRGSYEQHF. Full variable domain (remainder filled in from reference TRBV2 and TRBJ2-7): EPEVTQTPSHQVTQMGQEVILRCVPISNHLYFYWYRQILGQKVEFLVSFYNNEISEKSEIFDDQFSVERPDGSNFTLKIRSTKLEDSAMYFCASGRGSYEQHFGPGTRLTVT.

This clonotype was counted ten times or more. The rearrangement links TRBV5-1 to TRBJ2-5; TRBD2 matches at 10 bases. Germline CDR1 SGHRS, CDR2 YFSETQ. Trimming took 0 bases from V and 5 from J; bases not matched to a gene: 7. The CDR3 totals 16 residues. CDR3 region: CASSLDLLAGAETQYF. CDR3 DNA: TGCGCCAGCAGCTTGGATCTCCTAGCGGGGGCGGAGACCCAGTACTTC.

This clonotype was detected ten times or more. The rearrangement uses TRBV18 and TRBJ1-5; no reliable D call. CDR1 KGHSH and CDR2 LQKENI come from the germline V gene. The V and J ends lost 3 bases and 4 bases respectively, with 7 bases between them. The CDR3 is made up of 13 amino acids. The CDR3 is CASSPGLNQPQHF. The CDR3 region has the DNA TGTGCCAGCTCACCGGGCCTTAATCAGCCCCAGCATTTT.

Comments on this clonotype: This may be a read error: a much more frequent sequence differs by one nucleotide. DNA of the CDR3: TGTGCCAGCAGCTACTGGACAGGGAACACCGGGGAGCCGTTTTTT. This codes for CASSYWTGNTGEPFF. The V and J genes are TRBV12-3 or TRBV12-4 and TRBJ2-2; 8 bases are shared with TRBD1. The CDR3 runs 15 residues.

This clonotype showed up many times. The chain couples TRBV12-3 or TRBV12-4 to TRBJ1-2, with TRBD1 identical over 10 bases. Unmatched junction bases numbered 8, after V lost 10 bases and J lost 6 bases. The length of the CDR3 is 13 residues. In nucleotides, the CDR3 is TGTGCCATCACCACCGGGACAGGGGATGGCTACACCTTC. Translating it yields CAITTGTGDGYTF.

This clonotype was seen repeatedly, ten times or more. This chain joins TRBV29-1 and TRBJ2-2, with D tentatively TRBD2 (6 bases). The CDR3 has 14 amino acids. Germline assignment: CDR1 SQVTM and CDR2 ANQGSEA. Trimming left V 3 bases short and J 2 bases short, with 10 bases between. The chain's CDR3 is CSVDGGTNTGELFF. CDR3 DNA sequence: TGCAGCGTTGACGGGGGAACTAACACCGGGGAGCTGTTTTTT.